The 8 T cell receptor beta chains below were found in one sample sequenced in a study of control samples from healthy donors and cancer patients. Sequenced by immunoSEQ multiplex PCR; TCRdb stores in-frame clones only, minus some. The sample comprises about 150,000 clones, about nine tenths of which are singletons, and approximately 3% rests with the top ten. Sequenced: blood. These receptor sequences come from a man aged 30 to 45 in good health.

The V gene is TRBV28, the J gene TRBJ1-2; maybe TRBD1 (6 bases). Looked up from germline, CDR1 is MDHEN and CDR2 is SYDVKM. The CDR3 consists of 13 residues. V was pared by 9 bases and J by 1 base, with 12 bases between. The CDR3 loop is CASQGQSNYGYTF. Here the CDR3 DNA reads TGTGCCAGTCAGGGGCAAAGTAACTATGGCTACACCTTC.

This sequence joins TRBV30 and TRBJ2-1, with D tentatively TRBD2 (6 bases). The CDR3 totals 10 residues. Germline CDR1 is GTSNPN and CDR2 is SVGIG (reference sequence). V lost 5 bases and J lost 7, with 6 bases in between. As DNA, the CDR3 is TGTGCCTGGGCGGGGAATGAGCAGTTCTTC. The encoded protein is CAWAGNEQFF.

The chain employs TRBV5-6 and TRBJ2-4, with TRBD1 matching 9 bases. Trimming took 6 bases from V and 9 from J; bases not matched to a gene: 7. Per germline, CDR1 SGHDT and CDR2 YYEEEE. The CDR3 contains 13 residues. The CDR3 nucleotides are TGTGCCAGCAACCGGGACAGGGTGGGCATTCAGTACTTC. Its protein is CASNRDRVGIQYF.

The chain has TRBV5-1 and TRBJ2-2; TRBD1 is a possible D gene (6 bases). Trimming pared 4 bases from V and 7 bases from J, leaving 17 bases between. CDR3 length: 15 residues. Germline V CDR1 and CDR2: SGHRS, YFSETQ. CDR3 protein: CASSPMATRGGELFF. Written as DNA, the CDR3 is TGCGCCAGCAGCCCAATGGCGACCAGGGGCGGGGAGCTGTTTTTT.

The chain combines TRBV28 with TRBJ2-7; TRBD2 agrees at 7 bases. The CDR3 spans 13 residues. The germline CDR1 and CDR2 sequences are MDHEN and SYDVKM. V dropped 5 bases and J dropped 6; count of bases not matched to a gene: 7. The CDR3 loop reads CASSPGRILEQYF. CDR3 sequence (DNA): TGTGCCAGCAGTCCCGGGAGGATCCTCGAGCAGTACTTC.

The genes are TRBV24-1 and TRBJ2-5; D possibly corresponds to TRBD1 (6 bases). V lost 3 bases to trimming and J lost 4 bases, with 17 bases between them. There are 16 residues in the CDR3. Germline CDR1 KGHDR, CDR2 SFDVKD. The CDR3 protein is CATSDIIQGGPETQYF. Here the CDR3 DNA reads TGTGCCACCAGTGATATCATACAGGGCGGGCCAGAGACCCAGTACTTC.

The chain carries TRBV14 and TRBJ2-1, with unresolved D. With 3 bases removed from V and 7 bases from J, the gap between germline ends came to 10 bases. CDR3 length: 13 amino acids. Germline CDR1 reads SGHDN; CDR2 reads FVKESK. CDR3 protein: CASSHILGNEQFF. Here the CDR3 DNA reads TGTGCCAGCAGCCACATCTTGGGTAATGAGCAGTTCTTC.

V and J are TRBV19 and TRBJ1-1; the D is unclear. The CDR3 runs 14 residues. Germline CDR1 and CDR2: LNHDA and SQIVND (reference sequence). V shed 7 bases and J shed 2 bases, with 14 bases lying between them. CDR3 in DNA: TGTGCCAGTACCACAGACGGAATAAACACTGAAGCTTTCTTT. Its protein is CASTTDGINTEAFF.